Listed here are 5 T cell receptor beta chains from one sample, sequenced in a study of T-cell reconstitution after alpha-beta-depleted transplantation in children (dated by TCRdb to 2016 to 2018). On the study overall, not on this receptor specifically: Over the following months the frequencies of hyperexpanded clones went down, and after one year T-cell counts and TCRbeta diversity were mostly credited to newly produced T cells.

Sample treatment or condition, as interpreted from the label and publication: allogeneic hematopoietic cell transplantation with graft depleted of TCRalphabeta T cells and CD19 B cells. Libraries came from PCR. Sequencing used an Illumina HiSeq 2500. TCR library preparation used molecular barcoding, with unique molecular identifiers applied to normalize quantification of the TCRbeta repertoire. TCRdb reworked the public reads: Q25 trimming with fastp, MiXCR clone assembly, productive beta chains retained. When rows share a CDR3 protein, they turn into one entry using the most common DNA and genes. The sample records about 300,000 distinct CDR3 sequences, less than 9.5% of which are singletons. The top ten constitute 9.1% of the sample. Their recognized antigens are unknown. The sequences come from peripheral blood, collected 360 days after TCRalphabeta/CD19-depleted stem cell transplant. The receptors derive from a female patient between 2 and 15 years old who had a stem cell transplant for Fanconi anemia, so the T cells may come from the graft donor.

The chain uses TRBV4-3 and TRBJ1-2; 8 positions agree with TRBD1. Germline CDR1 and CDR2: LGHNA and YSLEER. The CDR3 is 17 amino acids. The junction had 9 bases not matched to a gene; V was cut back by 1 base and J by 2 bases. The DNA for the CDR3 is TGCGCCAGCAGCCAAGCGGCAGGGGGCTATATGAACTATGGCTACACCTTC. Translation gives CASSQAAGGYMNYGYTF.

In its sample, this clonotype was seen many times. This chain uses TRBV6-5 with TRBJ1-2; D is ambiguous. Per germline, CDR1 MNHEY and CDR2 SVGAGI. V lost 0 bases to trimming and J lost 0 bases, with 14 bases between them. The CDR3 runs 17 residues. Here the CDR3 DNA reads TGTGCCAGCAGTTACTCTGACCGCGGGGAAACTAACTATGGCTACACCTTC. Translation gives CASSYSDRGETNYGYTF.

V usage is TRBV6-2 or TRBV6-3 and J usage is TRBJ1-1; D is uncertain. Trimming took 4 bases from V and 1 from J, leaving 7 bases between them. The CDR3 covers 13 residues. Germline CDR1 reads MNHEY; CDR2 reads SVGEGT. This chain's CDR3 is CASSSSENTEAFF. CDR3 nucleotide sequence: TGTGCCAGCAGTTCCTCAGAGAACACTGAAGCTTTCTTT.

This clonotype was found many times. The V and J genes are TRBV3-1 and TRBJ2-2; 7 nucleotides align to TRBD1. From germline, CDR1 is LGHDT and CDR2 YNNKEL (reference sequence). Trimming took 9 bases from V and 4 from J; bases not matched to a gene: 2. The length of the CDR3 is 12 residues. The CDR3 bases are TGTGCCAGTGAGGGGGCCACCGGGGAGCTGTTTTTT. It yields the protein CASEGATGELFF. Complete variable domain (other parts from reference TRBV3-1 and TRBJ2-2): DTAVSQTPKYLVTQMGNDKSIKCEQNLGHDTMYWYKQDSKKFLKIMFSYNNKELIINETVPNRFSPKSPDKAHLNLHINSLELGDSAVYFCASEGATGELFFGEGSRLTVL.

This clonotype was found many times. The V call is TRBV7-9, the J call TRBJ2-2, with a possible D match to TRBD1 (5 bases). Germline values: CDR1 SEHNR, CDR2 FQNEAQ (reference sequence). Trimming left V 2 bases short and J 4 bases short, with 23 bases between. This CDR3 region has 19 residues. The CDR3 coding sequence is TGTGCCAGCAGCTTATATATGTTGGGTCCGAACGACAGCACCGGGGAGCTGTTTTTT. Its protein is CASSLYMLGPNDSTGELFF.